The 9 T cell receptor beta chains listed next were all sequenced from one sample in a study of blood T cells in healthy people across ages (dated by TCRdb to the mid-2010s). Libraries were made using 5' RACE. Sequencing instrument: Illumina HiSeq 2500. The second PCR ran for about 6 to 12 cycles and used a J-beta primer mix along with a sample-barcoded 5' primer. The public reads were reprocessed in TCRdb via fastp at Q25 and MiXCR, keeping in-frame beta chains. Rows merge per CDR3 protein into single entries with the most common DNA and genes. For this sample there are roughly 410,000 distinct CDR3 sequences; about 55% appear just once. The ten largest clones add up to around 53% of the sample. The specimen was blood. Receptors originate from a man aged 55 to 70 in good health.

The chain is built from TRBV27 and TRBJ2-7; tentative D call: TRBD1 (6 bases). The V gene lost 7 bases and the J gene lost 0 bases, with 13 bases spanning the gap. The germline CDR1 and CDR2 sequences are MNHEY and SMNVEV (reference sequence). This CDR3 contains 14 residues. In DNA form, the CDR3 reads TGTGCCAGCACTACAGGGCCCCCCTCCTACGAGCAGTACTTC. This sequence encodes CASTTGPPSYEQYF.

V usage is TRBV7-2 and J usage is TRBJ2-1, with D hard to call. The CDR3 extends over 13 amino acids. The V end was cut by 4 bases, the J end by 5 bases, with 9 bases between. Germline V gene data show CDR1 as SGHTA and CDR2 as FQGNSA. The CDR3 loop reads CASSWGRHNEQFF. Written as DNA, the CDR3 is TGTGCCAGCAGCTGGGGTCGACACAATGAGCAGTTCTTC.

J is TRBJ2-7 and V is TRBV12-3 or TRBV12-4; D unresolved. The CDR3 is 13 amino acids. V was trimmed by 6 bases and J by 3 bases, leaving 12 bases between them. CDR3 DNA: TGTGCCAGCAGAACTAATAATGGCTACGAGCAGTACTTC. Its translation: CASRTNNGYEQYF.

This clonotype appeared a few times. The chain links TRBV4-2 to TRBJ2-3; TRBD2 matches 7 bases. The trim removed 4 bases at V and 5 bases at J, leaving 12 bases unmatched. The germline CDR1 and CDR2 sequences are LGHNA and YNFKEQ. The CDR3 spans 16 residues. CDR3 amino acids: CASSRAAGPGGDTQYF. The CDR3 DNA sequence: TGTGCCAGCAGCCGAGCCGCCGGGCCGGGGGGAGATACGCAGTATTTT.

This clonotype was counted only a few times. The chain recombines TRBV12-3 or TRBV12-4 with TRBJ1-1; D uncertain. V lost 3 bases, J lost 6 bases, and 8 bases lay in between. The CDR3 loop spans 12 amino acids. CDR3 loop: CASSLRGPEAFF. The CDR3 DNA sequence: TGTGCCAGCAGTTTGAGAGGCCCTGAAGCTTTCTTT.

This clonotype was picked up a small number of times. The chain joins TRBV11-3 to TRBJ2-5, with 7 bases lining up with TRBD2. J gave up 1 base and V 5 bases, and 4 bases lay outside the gene matches. This CDR3 comprises 14 residues. Per germline, CDR1 SGHNT and CDR2 YENEEA. CDR3 in DNA: TGTGCCAGCAGCCGTGGGGGGGGCCAAGAGACCCAGTACTTC. Its protein product is CASSRGGGQETQYF.

The chain couples TRBV7-2 to TRBJ2-5; D may correspond to TRBD1 or TRBD2 (7 bases each). Trimming took off 3 bases at V and 11 bases at J, with 16 bases between the two ends. The CDR3 length is 13 residues. The germline CDR1 and CDR2 sequences are SGHTA and FQGNSA. CDR3 nucleotides: TGTGCCAGCAGCTTTACCCCAGGGGGGGCGCAGTACTTC. It encodes CASSFTPGGAQYF.

This clonotype occurred a few times. This rearrangement joins TRBV7-2 to TRBJ2-1; the D gene is possibly TRBD1 (6 bases). Germline V gene lookup returns CDR1 SGHTA and CDR2 FQGNSA. Between the trimmed V and J ends, which lost 1 base and 7 bases, there was a span of 14 bases. This CDR3 is 15 amino acids long. The CDR3 nucleotides are TGTGCCAGCAGCTTAGAGGTGACAGGAACTAATGAGCAGTTCTTC. Encoded protein: CASSLEVTGTNEQFF. The full variable domain, completed using reference TRBV7-2 and TRBJ2-1, is GAGVSQSPSNKVTEKGKDVELRCDPISGHTALYWYRQSLGQGLEFLIYFQGNSAPDKSGLPSDRFSAERTGGSVSTLTIQRTQQEDSAVYLCASSLEVTGTNEQFFGPGTRLTVL.

The sample holds a few counts of this clonotype. V is TRBV25-1 and J is TRBJ1-2, with TRBD1 as a possible D gene (5 bases). This CDR3 contains 13 residues. Germline CDR1 and CDR2: MGHDK and SYGVNS. V lost 6 bases and J 1 base, leaving 9 bases between the germline ends. The CDR3 DNA is TGTGCCAGCAGCCAGGGAGGTAACTATGGCTACACCTTC. It codes for CASSQGGNYGYTF.